Shown below are 15 T cell receptor beta chains from a single sample sequenced in a study of cytomegalovirus exposure and HLA in healthy donors. Primers: 60 Vbeta forward and 13 Jbeta reverse. Clones were read by immunoSEQ multiplex PCR, and TCRdb kept only the in-frame ones, dropping some. The sample includes some 180,000 clones, more than 65% of them seen just once. The sample comprised PBMCs. These receptors came from a woman aged 25 to 45 in good health and CMV-seronegative.

The chain couples TRBV15 to TRBJ2-7; D ambiguous. The CDR3 covers 12 residues. The V end was cut by 0 bases, the J end by 3 bases, with 3 bases between. Germline V gene sequence: CDR1 LNHNV, CDR2 YYDKDF (reference sequence). The CDR3 loop is CATSRDYYEQYF. The CDR3 DNA follows: TGTGCCACCAGCAGAGATTACTACGAGCAGTACTTC.

The chain joins TRBV7-2 to TRBJ1-1; possible D gene TRBD1, 5 bases. V gave up 5 bases and J gave up 1 base, with 11 bases separating them. CDR1 and CDR2 from the germline V gene are SGHTA and FQGNSA. There are 14 residues in the CDR3. CDR3 protein: CASSPMGPNTEAFF. CDR3 DNA sequence: TGTGCCAGCAGCCCTATGGGGCCGAACACTGAAGCTTTCTTT.

The chain couples TRBV19 to TRBJ2-7; 10 bases map to TRBD1. Per the germline V gene, CDR1 is LNHDA and CDR2 is SQIVND (reference sequence). The length of the CDR3 is 16 residues. J lost 3 bases, V lost 6 bases, and 11 bases had no gene match. DNA for the CDR3: TGTGCCAGTAGCGTGGGACAGGGGACCTCTCGCTACGAGCAGTACTTC. Its protein is CASSVGQGTSRYEQYF.

The V and J genes are TRBV7-9 and TRBJ2-7; TRBD2 might be the D (6 bases). Trimming removed 1 base from V and 4 bases from J, with 8 bases in between. The CDR3 is made up of 13 amino acids. CDR1 and CDR2 (germline): SEHNR, FQNEAQ (reference sequence). CDR3 bases: TGTGCCAGCAGCTTAGGGCGGGAATACGAGCAGTACTTC. Its translation: CASSLGREYEQYF.

The chain uses TRBV11-3 and TRBJ2-1; the match to TRBD2 covers 7 bases. Unmatched junction bases numbered 5, after V lost 5 bases and J lost 4 bases. CDR3 length: 14 amino acids. Germline CDR1 SGHNT, CDR2 YENEEA. CDR3 loop: CASSASSGYNEQFF. The CDR3 DNA reads TGTGCCAGCAGCGCGTCTAGCGGATACAATGAGCAGTTCTTC.

This clone was counted a single time. The chain combines TRBV2 with TRBJ2-5, with D tentatively TRBD1 (6 bases). Germline V lookup: CDR1 SNHLY, CDR2 FYNNEI. The CDR3 sequence is 16 residues long. Trimming pared 6 bases from V and 2 bases from J, leaving 19 bases between. Here the CDR3 DNA reads TGTGCCAGCAGAGGATCCCGGGACAAGATACAAGAGACCCAGTACTTC. It is translated as CASRGSRDKIQETQYF.

The CDR3: CASSPRGLENTEAFF. The CDR3 nucleotides are TGTGCCAGCAGCCCCAGGGGTTTGGAGAACACTGAAGCTTTCTTT. The rearrangement uses TRBV7-9 and TRBJ1-1; D may be TRBD1 (6 bases). Germline assignment: CDR1 SEHNR and CDR2 FQNEAQ (reference sequence). The CDR3 is 15 amino acids. Trimming pared 5 bases from V and 1 base from J, leaving 14 bases between. The variable domain in full, with the rest retrieved from reference TRBV7-9 and TRBJ1-1, is DTGVSQNPRHKITKRGQNVTFRCDPISEHNRLYWYRQTLGQGPEFLTYFQNEAQLEKSRLLSDRFSAERPKGSFSTLEIQRTEQGDSAMYLCASSPRGLENTEAFFGQGTRLTVV.

V is TRBV7-9 and J is TRBJ2-1; a weak D match, TRBD2 (6 bases). V lost 5 bases to trimming and J lost 8 bases, with 25 bases between them. The CDR3 length is 17 residues. In germline, CDR1 is SEHNR, CDR2 FQNEAQ (reference sequence). Here the CDR3 reads CASSQVVAAGHPDEQFF. CDR3 in DNA: TGTGCCAGCAGCCAAGTCGTAGCAGCGGGCCACCCCGATGAGCAGTTCTTC. Combining the CDR3 with reference TRBV7-9 and TRBJ2-1 gives the whole variable domain DTGVSQNPRHKITKRGQNVTFRCDPISEHNRLYWYRQTLGQGPEFLTYFQNEAQLEKSRLLSDRFSAERPKGSFSTLEIQRTEQGDSAMYLCASSQVVAAGHPDEQFFGPGTRLTVL.

The chain has TRBV7-8 and TRBJ1-4; 9 bases match TRBD1. This CDR3 region has 18 residues. Germline V lookup: CDR1 SGHVS, CDR2 FQNEAQ. The junction had 10 bases not matched to a gene; V was cut back by 2 bases and J by 3 bases. The CDR3: CASSLLQGAGGANEKLFF. Here the CDR3 DNA reads TGTGCCAGCAGCTTACTACAGGGGGCAGGGGGGGCTAATGAAAAACTGTTTTTT.

This clone has a single count. The rearrangement uses TRBV4-1 and TRBJ2-5, with 10 positions matching TRBD1. The end of the DNA aligns better with TRBJ2-7, so the J call may be wrong. This CDR3 comprises 16 residues. CDR1 and CDR2 from the germline V gene are MGHRA and YSYEKL. CDR3 region: CASSHWGGTGAREQYF. CDR3 nucleotides: TGCGCCAGCAGCCACTGGGGAGGGACAGGGGCACGCGAGCAGTACTTC.

This chain joins TRBV19 and TRBJ1-2, with D uncertain. CDR1 and CDR2 from the germline V gene are LNHDA and SQIVND (reference sequence). The length of the CDR3 is 17 residues. V lost 7 bases and J 2 bases, leaving 23 bases between the germline ends. For the CDR3, the DNA is TGTGCCAGTAAGGAACCACAAGGACCGGAGGACAACTATGGCTACACCTTC. Its translation: CASKEPQGPEDNYGYTF.

This clone was seen more than once but under ten times. CDR3 sequence: CASSPTQGAGYGYTF. The CDR3, as DNA: TGTGCCAGCAGCCCAACGCAGGGGGCGGGCTATGGCTACACCTTC. This chain links TRBV4-2 with TRBJ1-2; 8 nucleotides agree with TRBD1. Germline V CDR1 and CDR2: LGHNA, YNFKEQ. V dropped 4 bases and J dropped 4; count of bases not matched to a gene: 8. The CDR3 consists of 15 residues.

In this sample, this clone turned up a few times. This chain uses TRBV2 with TRBJ2-7; D remains ambiguous. V was clipped by 5 bases and J by 0 bases, with 11 bases between them. The CDR3 is made up of 14 amino acids. Looked up from germline, CDR1 is SNHLY and CDR2 is FYNNEI. CDR3 amino acids: CASSRLGDSYEQYF. The DNA for the CDR3 is TGTGCCAGCAGTCGTTTGGGCGACTCCTACGAGCAGTACTTC.

This chain uses TRBV27 with TRBJ2-7; D possibly corresponds to TRBD2 (7 bases). Germline loops: CDR1 MNHEY, CDR2 SMNVEV (reference sequence). CDR3 length: 14 residues. Between the trimmed V and J ends, which lost 4 bases and 1 base, there was a span of 11 bases. The CDR3 is CASSWAGASYEQYF. The CDR3, as DNA: TGTGCCAGCAGTTGGGCGGGGGCTTCCTACGAGCAGTACTTC.

Only a few counts were recorded for this clone. The chain's CDR3 is CASSQDRQRANEKLFF. In nucleotides, the CDR3 is TGCGCCAGCAGCCAGGACAGGCAGAGAGCTAATGAAAAACTGTTTTTT. This sequence joins TRBV4-1 and TRBJ1-4; 7 bases are shared with TRBD1. The ends lost 3 bases at V and 3 bases at J; junction bases unmatched: 7. In germline, CDR1 is MGHRA, CDR2 YSYEKL. The CDR3 spans 16 residues.